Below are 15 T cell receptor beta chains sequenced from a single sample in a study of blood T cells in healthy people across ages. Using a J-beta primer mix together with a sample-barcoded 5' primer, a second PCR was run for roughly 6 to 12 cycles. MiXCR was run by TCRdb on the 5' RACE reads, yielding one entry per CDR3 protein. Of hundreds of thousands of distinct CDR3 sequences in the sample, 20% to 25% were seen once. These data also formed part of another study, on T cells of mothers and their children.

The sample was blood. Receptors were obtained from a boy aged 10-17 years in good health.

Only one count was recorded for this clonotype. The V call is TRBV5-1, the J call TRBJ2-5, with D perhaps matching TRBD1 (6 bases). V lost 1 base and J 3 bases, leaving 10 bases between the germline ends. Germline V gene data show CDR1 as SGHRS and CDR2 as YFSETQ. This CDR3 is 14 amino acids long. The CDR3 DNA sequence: TGCGCCAGCAGCTTGTTCACAGGGAAAGAGACCCAGTACTTC. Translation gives CASSLFTGKETQYF.

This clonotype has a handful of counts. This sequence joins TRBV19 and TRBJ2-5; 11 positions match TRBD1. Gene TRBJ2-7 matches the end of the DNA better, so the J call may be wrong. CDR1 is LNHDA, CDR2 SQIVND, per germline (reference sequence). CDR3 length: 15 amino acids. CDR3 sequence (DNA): TGTGCCAGTAGTACCCTAGGGACAGGGGGCTACGAGCAGTACTTC. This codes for CASSTLGTGGYEQYF.

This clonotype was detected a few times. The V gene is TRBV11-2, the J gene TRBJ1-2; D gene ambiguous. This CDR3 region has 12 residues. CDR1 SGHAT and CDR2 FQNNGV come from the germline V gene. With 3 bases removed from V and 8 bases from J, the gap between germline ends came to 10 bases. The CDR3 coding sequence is TGTGCCAGCAGCTTCCGAGGGAACGGCTACACCTTC. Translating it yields CASSFRGNGYTF. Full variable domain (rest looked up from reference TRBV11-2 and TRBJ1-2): EAGVAQSPRYKIIEKRQSVAFWCNPISGHATLYWYQQILGQGPKLLIQFQNNGVVDDSQLPKDRFSAERLKGVDSTLKIQPAKLEDSAVYLCASSFRGNGYTFGSGTRLTVV.

CDR3 sequence reads: CASSYSTSGDTGELFF. The CDR3 coding sequence is TGCGCCAGCAGCTATTCGACTAGCGGGGACACCGGGGAGCTGTTTTTT. V is TRBV5-1 and J is TRBJ2-2, with 11 bases identical to TRBD2. The junction had 4 bases not matched to a gene; V was cut back by 3 bases and J by 3 bases. This CDR3 has 16 residues. Looked up from germline, CDR1 is SGHRS and CDR2 is YFSETQ.

This CDR3 is CATSGGTGRETQYF. The CDR3 DNA is TGTGCCACCAGTGGGGGGACAGGGCGAGAGACCCAGTACTTC. The J gene is TRBJ2-5, the V gene TRBV24-1; 9 bases align to TRBD1. The CDR3 spans 14 residues. The ends lost 5 bases at V and 4 bases at J; junction bases unmatched: 4. CDR1 is KGHDR and CDR2 is SFDVKD in the germline V gene.

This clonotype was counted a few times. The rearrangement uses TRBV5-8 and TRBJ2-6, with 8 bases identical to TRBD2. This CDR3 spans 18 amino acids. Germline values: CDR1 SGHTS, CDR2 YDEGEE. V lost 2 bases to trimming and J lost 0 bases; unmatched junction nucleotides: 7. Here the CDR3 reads CASSFEASGRSGANVLTF. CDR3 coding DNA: TGTGCCAGCAGCTTTGAGGCTAGCGGGCGCTCTGGGGCCAACGTCCTGACTTTC.

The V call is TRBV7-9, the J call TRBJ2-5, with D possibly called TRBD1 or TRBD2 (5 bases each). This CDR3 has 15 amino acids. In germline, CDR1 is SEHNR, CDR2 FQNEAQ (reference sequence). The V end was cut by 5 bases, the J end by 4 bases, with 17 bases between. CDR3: CASSAGTTPGETQYF. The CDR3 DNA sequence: TGTGCCAGCAGCGCCGGGACCACCCCGGGAGAGACCCAGTACTTC.

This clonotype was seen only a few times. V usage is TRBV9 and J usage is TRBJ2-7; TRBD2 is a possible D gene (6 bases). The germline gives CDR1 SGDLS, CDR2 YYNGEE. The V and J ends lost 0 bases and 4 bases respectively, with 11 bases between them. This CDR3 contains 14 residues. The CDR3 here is CASSVGGGLYEQYF. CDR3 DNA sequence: TGTGCCAGCAGCGTAGGTGGCGGACTATACGAGCAGTACTTC.

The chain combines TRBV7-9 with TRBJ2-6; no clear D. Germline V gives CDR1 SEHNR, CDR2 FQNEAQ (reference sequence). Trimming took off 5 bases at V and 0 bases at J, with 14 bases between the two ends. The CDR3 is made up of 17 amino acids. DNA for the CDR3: TGTGCCAGCAGCCCTTTATTCGGATCCTCTGGGGCCAACGTCCTGACTTTC. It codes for CASSPLFGSSGANVLTF.

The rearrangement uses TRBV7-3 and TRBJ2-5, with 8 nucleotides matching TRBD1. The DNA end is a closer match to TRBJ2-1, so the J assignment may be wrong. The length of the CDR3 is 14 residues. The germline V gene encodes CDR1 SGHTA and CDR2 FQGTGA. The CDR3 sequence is CASSLIQGAYEQFF. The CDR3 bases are TGTGCCAGCAGCTTAATCCAGGGGGCCTATGAGCAGTTCTTC.

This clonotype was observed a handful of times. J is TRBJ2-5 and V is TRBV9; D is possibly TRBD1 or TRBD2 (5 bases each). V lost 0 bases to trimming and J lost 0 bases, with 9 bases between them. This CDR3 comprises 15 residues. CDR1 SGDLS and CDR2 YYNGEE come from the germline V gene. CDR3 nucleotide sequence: TGTGCCAGCAGCGTAGGGGGCGGGTACCAAGAGACCCAGTACTTC. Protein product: CASSVGGGYQETQYF.

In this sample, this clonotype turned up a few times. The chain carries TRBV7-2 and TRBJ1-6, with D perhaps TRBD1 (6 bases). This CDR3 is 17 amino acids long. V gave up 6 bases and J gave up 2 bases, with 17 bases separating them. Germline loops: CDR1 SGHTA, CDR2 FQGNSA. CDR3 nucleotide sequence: TGTGCCAGCAGACCAAGGCCTCGGGACACCTATAATTCACCCCTCCACTTT. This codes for CASRPRPRDTYNSPLHF.

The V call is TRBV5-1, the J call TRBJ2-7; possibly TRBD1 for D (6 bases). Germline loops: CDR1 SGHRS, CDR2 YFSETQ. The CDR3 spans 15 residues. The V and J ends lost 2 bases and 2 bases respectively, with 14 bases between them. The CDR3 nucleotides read TGCGCCAGCAGCTTCGGTATTACAGGGCCCTACGAGCAGTACTTC. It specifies CASSFGITGPYEQYF. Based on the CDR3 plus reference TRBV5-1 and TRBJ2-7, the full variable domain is KAGVTQTPRYLIKTRGQQVTLSCSPISGHRSVSWYQQTPGQGLQFLFEYFSETQRNKGNFPGRFSGRQFSNSRSEMNVSTLELGDSALYLCASSFGITGPYEQYFGPGTRLTVT.

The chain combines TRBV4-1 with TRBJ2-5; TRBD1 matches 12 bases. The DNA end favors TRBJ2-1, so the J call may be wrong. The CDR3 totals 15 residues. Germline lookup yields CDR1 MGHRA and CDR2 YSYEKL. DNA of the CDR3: TGCGCCAGCAGCCGGGACAGGGGGCGGTGGAGTGAGCAGTTCTTC. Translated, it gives CASSRDRGRWSEQFF.

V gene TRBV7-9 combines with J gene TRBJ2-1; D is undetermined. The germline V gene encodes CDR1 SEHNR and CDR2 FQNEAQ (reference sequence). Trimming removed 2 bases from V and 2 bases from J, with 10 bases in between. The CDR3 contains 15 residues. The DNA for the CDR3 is TGTGCCAGCAGCTTAAAGATTGCAACCTACAATGAGCAGTTCTTC. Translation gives CASSLKIATYNEQFF.